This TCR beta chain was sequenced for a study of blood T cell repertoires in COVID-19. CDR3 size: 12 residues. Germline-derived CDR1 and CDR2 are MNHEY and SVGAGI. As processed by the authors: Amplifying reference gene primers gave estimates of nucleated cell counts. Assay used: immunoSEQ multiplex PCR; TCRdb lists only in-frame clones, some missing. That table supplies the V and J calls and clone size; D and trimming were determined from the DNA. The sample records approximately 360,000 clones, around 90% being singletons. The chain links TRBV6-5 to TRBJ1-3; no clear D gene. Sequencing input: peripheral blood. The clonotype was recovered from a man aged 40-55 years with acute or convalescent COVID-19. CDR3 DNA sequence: TGTGCGGTCGGTAGCTCTGGAAACACCATATATTTT. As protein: CAVGSSGNTIYF.